A selection of T cell receptor beta chains follows, all from one sample in a study of blood T cell repertoires in COVID-19. Clones were read by immunoSEQ multiplex PCR, and TCRdb kept only the in-frame ones, dropping some. The top ten clones hold roughly 1.2% of a sample with about 210,000 clones, under 95% of them seen once. Specimen: peripheral blood. These receptor sequences come from a man younger than 40 with acute or convalescent COVID-19. The CDR3 runs from the conserved cysteine through the conserved F or W. The D gene is left open where the match is weak. Size is omitted from some rows. Given values are once, few, many or a class for expanded clones.

-,TRBJ2-5,-,TRBV6-1,CASSALGGLSTSETQYF,TGTGCCAGCAGTGCCCTGGGGGGGCTATCAACATCAGAGACCCAGTACTTC
-,TRBJ1-5,-,TRBV27,CASSLAGADQPQHF,TGTGCCAGCAGTTTAGCGGGGGCCGATCAGCCCCAGCATTTT
TRBD1,TRBJ2-5,-,TRBV11-2,CASRVTGGFQYF,TGTGCCAGCAGGGTTACAGGGGGCTTCCAGTACTTC
-,TRBJ1-2,-,TRBV29-1,CSVELQGRSYTF,TGCAGCGTTGAACTGCAGGGTAGGAGCTACACCTTC
TRBD1,TRBJ1-2,-,TRBV28,CASSASWDRPNNYGYTF,TGTGCCAGCAGTGCCAGTTGGGACAGACCGAATAACTATGGCTACACCTTC
-,TRBJ1-1,-,TRBV7-6,CASSLTPGNTEAFF,TGTGCCAGCAGCTTAACCCCAGGGAACACTGAAGCTTTCTTT
-,TRBJ2-3,-,TRBV19,CASSNRGYTDTQYF,TGTGCCAGTAGTAATCGAGGGTACACAGATACGCAGTATTTT
-,TRBJ1-4,-,TRBV19,CASSIVMPGEKLFF,TGTGCCAGTAGTATAGTCATGCCTGGCGAAAAACTGTTTTTT
-,TRBJ1-5,-,TRBV19,CASSRPLSGVSNQPQHF,TGTGCCAGTAGTCGGCCTCTTAGCGGGGTAAGCAATCAGCCCCAGCATTTT
TRBD1,TRBJ1-5,-,TRBV18,CASSPNRGDQPQHF,TGTGCCAGCTCACCAAACAGGGGGGATCAGCCCCAGCATTTT
-,TRBJ1-1,-,TRBV6-1,CASSEWQGFTEAFF,TGTGCCAGCAGTGAATGGCAGGGTTTCACTGAAGCTTTCTTT
-,TRBJ2-6,-,TRBV5-4,CASSFPGAPSGANVLTF,TGTGCCAGCAGCTTTCCGGGAGCCCCCTCTGGGGCCAACGTCCTGACTTTC
-,TRBJ2-7,-,TRBV7-2,CASSLQTNYEQYF,TGTGCCAGCAGCCTACAGACTAACTACGAGCAGTACTTC
TRBD1,TRBJ2-7,-,TRBV27,CASSLYLGTGSPEQYF,TGTGCCAGCAGTTTATATTTGGGGACAGGGTCGCCCGAGCAGTACTTC
TRBD1,TRBJ2-7,-,TRBV6-5,CASSPWDRVYEQYF,TGTGCCAGCAGTCCCTGGGACAGGGTCTACGAGCAGTACTTC
TRBD1,TRBJ1-3,-,TRBV5-1,CASSPWTGGSGNTIYF,TGCGCCAGCAGCCCGTGGACAGGGGGCTCTGGAAACACCATATATTTT
TRBD2,TRBJ2-3,-,TRBV7-3,CASSSLAGGFGTQYF,TGTGCCAGCAGCTCTTTAGCGGGGGGATTTGGTACGCAGTATTTT
TRBD1,TRBJ2-5,-,TRBV14,CASSQDAGGETQYF,TGTGCCAGCAGCCAAGATGCAGGGGGAGAGACCCAGTACTTC
-,TRBJ1-2,-,TRBV5-5,CASIFDRRIANYGYTF,TGTGCCAGCATCTTTGACCGGCGGATAGCTAACTATGGCTACACCTTC
TRBD1,TRBJ1-2,once,TRBV28,CASSRSPTGINTF,TGTGCCAGCAGTCGATCACCGACAGGGATCAACACCTTC
-,TRBJ2-6,-,TRBV7-9,CASSFLGVLTF,TGTGCCAGCAGCTTCCTCGGCGTCCTGACTTTC
-,TRBJ2-7,-,TRBV28,CASSSRGFAFRVDEQYF,TGTGCCAGCAGCTCTAGGGGGTTCGCGTTTAGGGTGGACGAGCAGTACTTC
-,TRBJ1-5,-,TRBV6-5,CASSYGLTGNQPQHF,TGTGCCAGCAGTTACGGGTTGACAGGCAATCAGCCCCAGCATTTT
TRBD2,TRBJ2-1,-,TRBV24-1,CATSSELAGEQFF,TGTGCCACCAGTAGCGAGCTAGCGGGGGAGCAGTTCTTC
-,TRBJ1-1,-,TRBV5-1,CASSLKTVNTEAFF,TGCGCCAGCAGCTTAAAAACAGTGAACACTGAAGCTTTCTTT
TRBD2,TRBJ2-2,-,TRBV27,CASSLSGGRADTGELFF,TGTGCCAGCAGTTTAAGCGGCGGGAGGGCCGACACCGGGGAGCTGTTTTTT